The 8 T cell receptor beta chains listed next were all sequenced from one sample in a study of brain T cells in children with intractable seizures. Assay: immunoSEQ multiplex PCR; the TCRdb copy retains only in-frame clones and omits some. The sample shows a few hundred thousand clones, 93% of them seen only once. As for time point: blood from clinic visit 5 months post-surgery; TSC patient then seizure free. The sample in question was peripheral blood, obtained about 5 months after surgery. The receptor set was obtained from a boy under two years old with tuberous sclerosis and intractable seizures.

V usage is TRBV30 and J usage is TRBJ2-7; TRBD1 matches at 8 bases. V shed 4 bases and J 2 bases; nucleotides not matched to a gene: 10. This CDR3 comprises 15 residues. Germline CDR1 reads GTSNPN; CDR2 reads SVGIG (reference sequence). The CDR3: CAWTEQGVSTYEQYF. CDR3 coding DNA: TGTGCCTGGACCGAACAGGGGGTATCGACCTACGAGCAGTACTTC.

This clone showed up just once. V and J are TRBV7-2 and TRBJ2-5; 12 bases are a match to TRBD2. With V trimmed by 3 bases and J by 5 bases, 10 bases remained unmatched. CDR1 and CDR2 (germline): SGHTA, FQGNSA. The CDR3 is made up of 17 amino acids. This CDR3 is CASSFNLLAGGSETQYF. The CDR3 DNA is TGTGCCAGCAGCTTCAATCTACTAGCGGGGGGATCTGAGACCCAGTACTTC.

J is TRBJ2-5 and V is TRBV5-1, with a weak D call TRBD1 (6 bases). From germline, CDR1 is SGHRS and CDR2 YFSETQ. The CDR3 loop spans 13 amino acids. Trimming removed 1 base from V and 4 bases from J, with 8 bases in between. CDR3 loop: CASSLMTGETQYF. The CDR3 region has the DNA TGCGCCAGCAGCTTGATGACAGGAGAGACCCAGTACTTC.

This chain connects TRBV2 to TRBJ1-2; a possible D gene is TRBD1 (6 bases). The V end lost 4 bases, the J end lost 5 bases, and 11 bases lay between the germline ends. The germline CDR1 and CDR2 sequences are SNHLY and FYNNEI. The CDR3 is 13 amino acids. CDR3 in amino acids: CASSGGQQYGYTF. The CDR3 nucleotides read TGTGCCAGCAGTGGTGGACAGCAATATGGCTACACCTTC.

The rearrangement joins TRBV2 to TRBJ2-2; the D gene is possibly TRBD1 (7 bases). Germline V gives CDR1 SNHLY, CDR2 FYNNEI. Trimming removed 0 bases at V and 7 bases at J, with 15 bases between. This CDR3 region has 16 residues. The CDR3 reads CASSEALRGASGELFF. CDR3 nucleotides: TGTGCCAGCAGTGAAGCGCTCAGGGGGGCTAGCGGGGAGCTGTTTTTT.

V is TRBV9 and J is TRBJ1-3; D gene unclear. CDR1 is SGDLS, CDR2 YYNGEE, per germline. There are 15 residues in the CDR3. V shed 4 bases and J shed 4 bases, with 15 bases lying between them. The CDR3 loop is CASSPGPEPGNTIYF. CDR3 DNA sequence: TGTGCCAGCAGCCCCGGGCCCGAACCAGGAAACACCATATATTTT. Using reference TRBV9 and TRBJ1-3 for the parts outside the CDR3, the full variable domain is DSGVTQTPKHLITATGQRVTLRCSPRSGDLSVYWYQQSLDQGLQFLIQYYNGEERAKGNILERFSAQQFPDLHSELNLSSLELGDSALYFCASSPGPEPGNTIYFGEGSWLTVV.

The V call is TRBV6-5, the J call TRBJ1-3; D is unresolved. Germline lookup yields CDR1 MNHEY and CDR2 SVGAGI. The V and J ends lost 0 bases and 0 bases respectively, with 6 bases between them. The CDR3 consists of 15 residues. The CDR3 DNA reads TGTGCCAGCAGTTACTCAACCAGCTCTGGAAACACCATATATTTT. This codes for CASSYSTSSGNTIYF.

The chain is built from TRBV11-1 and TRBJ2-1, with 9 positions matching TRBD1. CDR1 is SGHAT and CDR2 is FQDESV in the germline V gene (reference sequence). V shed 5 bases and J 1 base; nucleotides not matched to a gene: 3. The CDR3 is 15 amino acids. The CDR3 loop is CASSEGQGSYNEQFF. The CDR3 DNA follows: TGTGCCAGCAGCGAGGGACAGGGTTCCTACAATGAGCAGTTCTTC.